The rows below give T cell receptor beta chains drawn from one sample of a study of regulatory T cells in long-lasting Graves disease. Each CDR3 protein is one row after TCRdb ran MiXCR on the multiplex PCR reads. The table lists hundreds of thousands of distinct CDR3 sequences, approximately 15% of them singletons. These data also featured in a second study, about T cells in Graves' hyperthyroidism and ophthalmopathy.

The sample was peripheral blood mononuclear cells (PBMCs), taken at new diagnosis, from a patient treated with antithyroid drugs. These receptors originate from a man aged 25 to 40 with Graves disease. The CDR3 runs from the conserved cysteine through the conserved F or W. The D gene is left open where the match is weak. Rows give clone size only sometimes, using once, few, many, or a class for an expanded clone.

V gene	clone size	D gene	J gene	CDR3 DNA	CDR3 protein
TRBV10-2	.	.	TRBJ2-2	TGCGCCAGCTCAACCCACGGTCCGGGGAGCGGGGAGCTGTTTTTT	CASSTHGPGSGELFF
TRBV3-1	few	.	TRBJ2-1	TGTGCCAGCAGCCTCGGACAGCTATACAATGAGCAGTTCTTC	CASSLGQLYNEQFF
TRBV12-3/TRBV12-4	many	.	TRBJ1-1	TGTGCCAGCAGTTTAGCAGGGTGGGACACTGAAGCTTTCTTT	CASSLAGWDTEAFF
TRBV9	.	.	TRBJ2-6	TGTGCCAGCAGCGTGATGGCCGCTCCCTCTGGGGCCAACGTCCTGACTTTC	CASSVMAAPSGANVLTF
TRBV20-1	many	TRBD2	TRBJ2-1	TGCAGTGCCCAACCTAGCGGAGCCTACAATGAGCAGTTCTTC	CSAQPSGAYNEQFF
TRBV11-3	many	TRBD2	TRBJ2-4	TGTGCCAGCAGCTTAGGCCAGGGAGGGCTTCAGTACTTC	CASSLGQGGLQYF
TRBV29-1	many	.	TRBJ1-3	TGCAGCGTCGCGGCCTCCTCTGGAAACACCATATATTTT	CSVAASSGNTIYF
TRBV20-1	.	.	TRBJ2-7	TGCAGTGCTTTAAGCGGGACAGGGGCAACTAGCGGGAACGACGAGCAGTACTTC	CSALSGTGATSGNDEQYF
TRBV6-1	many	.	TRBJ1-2	TGTGCCAGCAGACCTCCGGGACAACGGCGAGGCTACACCTTC	CASRPPGQRRGYTF
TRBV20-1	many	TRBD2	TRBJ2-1	TGCAGTGCTCCCGGACTAGCGGAGAATGAGCAGTTCTTC	CSAPGLAENEQFF
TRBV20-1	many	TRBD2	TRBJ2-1	TGCAGTGCTAGACTAGCGGGAGGGCTTAATGAGCAGTTCTTC	CSARLAGGLNEQFF
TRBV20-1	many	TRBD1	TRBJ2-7	TGCAGTGCTATCATCTGGGACAGGCAACGCCAGCAGTACTTC	CSAIIWDRQRQQYF
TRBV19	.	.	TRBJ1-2	TGTGCCAGTAGTATAGATTGGGACCCCGCCAGACCCAACTATGGCTACACCTTC	CASSIDWDPARPNYGYTF
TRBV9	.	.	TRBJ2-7	TGCGCCAGCAGCAACGACAAAGACTCCTACGAGCAGTACTTC	CASSNDKDSYEQYF
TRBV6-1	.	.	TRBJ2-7	TGTGCCAGCAGCCAGAGACTCCTCCAGGAGCAGTACTTC	CASSQRLLQEQYF
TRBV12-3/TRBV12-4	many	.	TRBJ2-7	TGTGCCAGCAGGGCAGGGCTCTACGAGCAGTACTTC	CASRAGLYEQYF
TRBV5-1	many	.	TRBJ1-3	TGCGCCAGCAGCCGGGAGGCTGGGTTTGGAAACACCATATATTTT	CASSREAGFGNTIYF
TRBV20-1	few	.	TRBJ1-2	TGCAGTGCTAGAGGGGAGAACGGCTACACCTTC	CSARGENGYTF
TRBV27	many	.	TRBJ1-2	TGTGCCAGCAGTTTCGGACAGCTCTATGGCTACACCTTC	CASSFGQLYGYTF
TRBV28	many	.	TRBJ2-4	TGTGCCAGCCTGAATCGACCCAAAAACATTCAGTACTTC	CASLNRPKNIQYF
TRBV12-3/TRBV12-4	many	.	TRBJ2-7	TGTGCCAGCAGTTTCAGGGGTTGGCAAACCTTCTCCTACGAGCAGTACTTC	CASSFRGWQTFSYEQYF
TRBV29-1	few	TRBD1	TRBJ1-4	TGCAGCGTGGGACAGGGGAGTAGCCCGGTCGAAAAACTGTTTTTT	CSVGQGSSPVEKLFF
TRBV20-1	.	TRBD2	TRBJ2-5	TGCAGTGCGACACTAGCGGGAGCGGTGACCCAGTACTTC	CSATLAGAVTQYF
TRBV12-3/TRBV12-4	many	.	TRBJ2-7	TGTGCCAGCAGTCCAAAATACGAGCAGTACTTC	CASSPKYEQYF
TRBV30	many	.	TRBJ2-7	TGTGCCTGGAGTGTATCCGGGGCCTCCTACGAGCAGTACTTC	CAWSVSGASYEQYF
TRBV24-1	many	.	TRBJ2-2	TGTGCCACCAGTGATCCACCGGGACCCATGAACACCGGGGAGCTGTTTTTT	CATSDPPGPMNTGELFF
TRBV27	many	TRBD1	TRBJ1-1	TGTGCCAGCAGTTCCCTCCGGACAGGGGGCACTGAAGCTTTCTTT	CASSSLRTGGTEAFF
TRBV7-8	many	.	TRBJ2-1	TGTGCCAGCAGCGGTAACGGGAAGTTAGCCTACAATGAGCAGTTCTTC	CASSGNGKLAYNEQFF
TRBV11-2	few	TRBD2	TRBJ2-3	TGTGCCAGCAGCTTAGGGACTAGCAATACGCAGTATTTT	CASSLGTSNTQYF
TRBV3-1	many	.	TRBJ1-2	TGTGCCAGCAGTCCGTATGGCTACACCTTC	CASSPYGYTF
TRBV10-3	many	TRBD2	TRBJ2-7	TGTGCCACGAGCCAACCGGGACTAGCGGGAGACGAGCAGTACTTC	CATSQPGLAGDEQYF
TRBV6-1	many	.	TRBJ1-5	TGTGCCAGCAGAACCCACATCGATCAGCCCCAGCATTTT	CASRTHIDQPQHF
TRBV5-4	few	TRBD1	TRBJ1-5	TGTGCCAGCAGGGGACAGAGAACCAATCAGCCCCAGCATTTT	CASRGQRTNQPQHF